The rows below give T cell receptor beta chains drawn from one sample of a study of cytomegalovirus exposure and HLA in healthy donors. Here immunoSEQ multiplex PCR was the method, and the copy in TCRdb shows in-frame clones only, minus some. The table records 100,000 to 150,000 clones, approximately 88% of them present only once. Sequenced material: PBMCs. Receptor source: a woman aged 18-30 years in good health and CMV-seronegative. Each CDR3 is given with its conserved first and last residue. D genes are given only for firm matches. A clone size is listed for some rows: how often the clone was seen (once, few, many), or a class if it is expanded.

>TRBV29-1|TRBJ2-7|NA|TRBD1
CSVGDRGSYEQYF
TGCAGCGTCGGGGACAGGGGCTCCTACGAGCAGTACTTC
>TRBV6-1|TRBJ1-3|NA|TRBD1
CASRPGQGWGNTIYF
TGTGCCAGCAGGCCGGGACAGGGTTGGGGAAACACCATATATTTT
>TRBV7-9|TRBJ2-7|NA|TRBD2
CASSPSAGSYEQYF
TGTGCCAGCAGCCCGTCAGCGGGGTCCTACGAGCAGTACTTC
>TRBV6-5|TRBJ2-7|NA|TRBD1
CASSTNRDRIHEQYF
TGTGCCAGCAGTACTAACCGGGACAGAATCCACGAGCAGTACTTC
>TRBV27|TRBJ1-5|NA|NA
CASSSQGRLKGNQPQHF
TGTGCCAGCAGTTCACAGGGACGCCTGAAGGGCAATCAGCCCCAGCATTTT
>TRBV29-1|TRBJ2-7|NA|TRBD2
CSVEGGGGRASEQYF
TGCAGCGTTGAAGGTGGCGGGGGTAGGGCCTCCGAGCAGTACTTC
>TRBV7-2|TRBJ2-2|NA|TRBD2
CASSPDGTSGNTGELFF
TGTGCCAGCAGCCCTGACGGGACTAGCGGAAACACCGGGGAGCTGTTTTTT
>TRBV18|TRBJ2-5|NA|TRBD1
CASSPGTVVKTQYF
TGTGCCAGCTCACCTGGGACAGTGGTAAAGACCCAGTACTTC
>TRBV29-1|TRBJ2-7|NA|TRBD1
CSVEGHRGGREQYF
TGCAGCGTTGAAGGTCACAGGGGCGGGCGGGAGCAGTACTTC
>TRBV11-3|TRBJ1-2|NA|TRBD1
CASSPDRGGYTF
TGTGCCAGCAGCCCGGACAGGGGTGGCTACACCTTC
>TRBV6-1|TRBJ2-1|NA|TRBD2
CASSLALAAYNEQFF
TGTGCCAGCAGTCTCGCCCTAGCGGCCTACAATGAGCAGTTCTTC
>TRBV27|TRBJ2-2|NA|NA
CASSFLAGRNTGELFF
TGTGCCAGCAGTTTTTTGGCGGGACGAAACACCGGGGAGCTGTTTTTT
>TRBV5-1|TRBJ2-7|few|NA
CASSPSLGYEQYF
TGCGCCAGCAGCCCGTCACTAGGGTACGAGCAGTACTTC
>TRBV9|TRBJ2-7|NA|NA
CASSIRGGYEQYF
TGTGCCAGCAGCATAAGGGGGGGCTACGAGCAGTACTTC
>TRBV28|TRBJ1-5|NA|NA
CASSLLRGPGNQPQHF
TGTGCCAGCAGTTTACTGCGGGGACCCGGCAATCAGCCCCAGCATTTT
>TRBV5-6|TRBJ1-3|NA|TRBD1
CASSWTGENTIYF
TGTGCCAGCAGCTGGACAGGGGAAAACACCATATATTTT
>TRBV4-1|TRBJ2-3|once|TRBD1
CASSLGTVSTDTQYF
TGCGCCAGCAGCTTAGGGACAGTTAGCACAGATACGCAGTATTTT
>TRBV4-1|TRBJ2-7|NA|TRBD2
CASSRGRADEQYF
TGCGCCAGCAGCCGAGGGAGGGCCGACGAGCAGTACTTC
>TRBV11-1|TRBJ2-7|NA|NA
CASSLTRGEQYF
TGTGCCAGCAGCTTGACAAGGGGGGAGCAGTACTTC
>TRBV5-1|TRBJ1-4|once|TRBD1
CASSLAQGGTNEKLFF
TGCGCCAGCAGCTTGGCCCAGGGGGGAACTAATGAAAAACTGTTTTTT
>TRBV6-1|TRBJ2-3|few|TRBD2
CASSLRGDTDTQYF
TGTGCCAGCAGTCTTCGGGGGGACACAGATACGCAGTATTTT
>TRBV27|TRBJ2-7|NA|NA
CASRPGHDPYEQYF
TGTGCCAGCCGGCCGGGACATGACCCCTACGAGCAGTACTTC
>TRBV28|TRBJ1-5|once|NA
CASTPKGHYQPQHF
TGTGCCAGCACCCCAAAGGGGCATTATCAGCCCCAGCATTTT
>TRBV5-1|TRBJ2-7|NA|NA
CASSQIPDSYEQYF
TGCGCCAGCAGCCAAATCCCCGACAGCTACGAGCAGTACTTC
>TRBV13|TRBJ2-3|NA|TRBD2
CASSSRLAVTDTQYF
TGTGCCAGCAGCTCCCGACTAGCGGTCACAGATACGCAGTATTTT
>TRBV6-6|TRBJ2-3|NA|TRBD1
CASSYDRVDTQYF
TGTGCCAGCAGTTACGACAGGGTCGATACGCAGTATTTT
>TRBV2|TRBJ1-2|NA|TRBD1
CASSVDRGGYTF
TGTGCCAGCAGTGTGGACAGGGGAGGCTACACCTTC
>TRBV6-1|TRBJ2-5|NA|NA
CASRNNPRETQYF
TGTGCCAGCAGGAATAATCCTCGGGAGACCCAGTACTTC
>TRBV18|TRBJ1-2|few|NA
CASSPDSLRGYTF
TGTGCCAGCTCGCCGGACAGTCTGCGGGGCTACACCTTC
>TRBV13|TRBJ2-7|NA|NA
CASTHTRDFNEQYF
TGTGCCAGCACCCACACCCGGGATTTCAACGAGCAGTACTTC
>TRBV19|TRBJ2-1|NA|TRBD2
CASSPGLAGWIDYNEQFF
TGTGCCAGTAGTCCGGGACTAGCGGGATGGATAGACTACAATGAGCAGTTCTTC
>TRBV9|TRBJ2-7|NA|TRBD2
CASSGKTGTSVYEQYF
TGTGCCAGCAGCGGAAAAACCGGGACTAGCGTCTACGAGCAGTACTTC
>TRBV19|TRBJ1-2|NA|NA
CASSIRQPYGYTF
TGTGCCAGTAGTATACGACAGCCCTATGGCTACACCTTC